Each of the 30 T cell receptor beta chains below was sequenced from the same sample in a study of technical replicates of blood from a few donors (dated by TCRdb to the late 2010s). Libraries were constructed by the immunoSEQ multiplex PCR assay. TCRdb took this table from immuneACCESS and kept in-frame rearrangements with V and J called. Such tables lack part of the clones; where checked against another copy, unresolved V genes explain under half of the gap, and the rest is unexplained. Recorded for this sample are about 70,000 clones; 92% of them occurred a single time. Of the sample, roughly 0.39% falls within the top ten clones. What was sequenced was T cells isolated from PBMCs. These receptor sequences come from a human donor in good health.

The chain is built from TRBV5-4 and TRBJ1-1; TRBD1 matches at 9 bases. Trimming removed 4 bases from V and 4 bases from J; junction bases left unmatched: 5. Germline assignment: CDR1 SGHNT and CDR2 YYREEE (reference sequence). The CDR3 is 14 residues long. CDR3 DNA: TGTGCCAGCAGCAAGACAGGGGGAAGCACTGAAGCTTTCTTT. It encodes CASSKTGGSTEAFF.

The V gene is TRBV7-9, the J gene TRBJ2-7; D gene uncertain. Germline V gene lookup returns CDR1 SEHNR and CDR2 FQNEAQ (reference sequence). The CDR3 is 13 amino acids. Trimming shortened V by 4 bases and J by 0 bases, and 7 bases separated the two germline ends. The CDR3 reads CASSSYSSYEQYF. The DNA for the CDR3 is TGTGCCAGCAGCTCATATAGCTCCTACGAGCAGTACTTC.

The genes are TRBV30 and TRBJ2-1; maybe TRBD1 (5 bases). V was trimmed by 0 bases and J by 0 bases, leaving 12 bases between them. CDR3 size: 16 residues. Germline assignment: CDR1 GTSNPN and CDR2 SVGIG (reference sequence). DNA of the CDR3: TGTGCCTGGAGTGTAACAGGCGGAAGCTCCTACAATGAGCAGTTCTTC. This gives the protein CAWSVTGGSSYNEQFF.

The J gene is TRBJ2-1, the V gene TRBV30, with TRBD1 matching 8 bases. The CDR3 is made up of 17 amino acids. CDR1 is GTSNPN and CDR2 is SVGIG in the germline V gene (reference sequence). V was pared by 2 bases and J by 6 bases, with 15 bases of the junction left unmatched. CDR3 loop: CAWSTTDRARLVNEQFF. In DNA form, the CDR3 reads TGTGCCTGGAGTACGACGGACAGGGCACGGCTTGTCAATGAGCAGTTCTTC.

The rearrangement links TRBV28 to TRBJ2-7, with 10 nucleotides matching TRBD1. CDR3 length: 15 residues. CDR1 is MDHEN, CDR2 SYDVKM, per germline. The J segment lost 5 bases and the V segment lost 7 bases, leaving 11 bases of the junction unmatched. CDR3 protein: CASIIGGTGAHEQYF. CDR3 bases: TGTGCCAGCATCATAGGGGGGACAGGGGCCCACGAGCAGTACTTC.

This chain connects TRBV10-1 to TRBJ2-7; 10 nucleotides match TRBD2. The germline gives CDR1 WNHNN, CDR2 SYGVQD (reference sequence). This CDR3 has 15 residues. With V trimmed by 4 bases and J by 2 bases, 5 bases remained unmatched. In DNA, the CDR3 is TGCGCCAGCAGTGGGGGAACTAGCGGGACCTACGAGCAGTACTTC. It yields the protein CASSGGTSGTYEQYF.

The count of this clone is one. The CDR3 region has the DNA TGTGCCAGCAGCCGAATTGGGGCTAGCGGGATTGTCGGCAATGAGCAGTTCTTC. The encoded protein is CASSRIGASGIVGNEQFF. The chain combines TRBV9 with TRBJ2-1; 9 bases agree with TRBD2. This CDR3 is 18 amino acids long. The V and J ends lost 4 bases and 6 bases, in that order; junction bases with no gene match: 17. The V gene's germline CDR1 is SGDLS and CDR2 YYNGEE.

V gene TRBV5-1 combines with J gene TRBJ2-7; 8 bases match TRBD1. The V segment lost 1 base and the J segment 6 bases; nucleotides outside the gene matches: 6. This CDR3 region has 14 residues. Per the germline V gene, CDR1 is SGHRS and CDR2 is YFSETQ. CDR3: CASSLQTGAIEQYF. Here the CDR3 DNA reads TGCGCCAGCAGCTTGCAGACAGGGGCTATCGAGCAGTACTTC.

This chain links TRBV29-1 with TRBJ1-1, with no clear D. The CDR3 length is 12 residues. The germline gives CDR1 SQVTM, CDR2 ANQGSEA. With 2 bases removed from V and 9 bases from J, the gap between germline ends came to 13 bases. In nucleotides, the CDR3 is TGCAGCGTTGAATTTGTCAGTAGCCAAGCTTTCTTT. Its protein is CSVEFVSSQAFF.

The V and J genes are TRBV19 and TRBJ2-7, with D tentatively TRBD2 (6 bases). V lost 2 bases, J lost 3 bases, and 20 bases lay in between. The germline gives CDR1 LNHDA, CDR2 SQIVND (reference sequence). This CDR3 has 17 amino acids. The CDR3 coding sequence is TGTGCCAGTAGTATAATCCGCACCTCGGGAGACCTCTACGAGCAGTACTTC. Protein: CASSIIRTSGDLYEQYF.

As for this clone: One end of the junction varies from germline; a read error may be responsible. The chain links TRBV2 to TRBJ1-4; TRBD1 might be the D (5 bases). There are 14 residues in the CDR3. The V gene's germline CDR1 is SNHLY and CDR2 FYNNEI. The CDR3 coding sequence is TGTGCCAGCAGGGAAGACAGTAGGGGTGAAAAACTGTTTTTT. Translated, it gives CASREDSRGEKLFF.

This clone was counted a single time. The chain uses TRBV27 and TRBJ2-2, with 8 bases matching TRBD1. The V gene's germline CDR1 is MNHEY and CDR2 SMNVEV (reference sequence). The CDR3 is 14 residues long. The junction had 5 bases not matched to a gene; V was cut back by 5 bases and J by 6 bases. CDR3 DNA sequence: TGTGCCAGCAGTGTCCCGGACAGGGCCGGGGAGCTGTTTTTT. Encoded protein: CASSVPDRAGELFF.

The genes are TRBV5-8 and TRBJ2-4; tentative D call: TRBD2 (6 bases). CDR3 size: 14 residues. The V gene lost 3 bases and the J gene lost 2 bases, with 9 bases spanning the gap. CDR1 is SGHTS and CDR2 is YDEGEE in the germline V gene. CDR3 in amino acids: CASSWGVTKNIQYF. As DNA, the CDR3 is TGTGCCAGCAGCTGGGGGGTAACCAAAAACATTCAGTACTTC.

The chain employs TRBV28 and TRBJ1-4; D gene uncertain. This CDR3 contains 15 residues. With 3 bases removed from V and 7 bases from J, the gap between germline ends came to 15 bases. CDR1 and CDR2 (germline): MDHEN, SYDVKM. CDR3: CASSFSVGLREKLFF. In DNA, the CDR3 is TGTGCCAGCAGTTTTTCCGTGGGCTTGCGTGAAAAACTGTTTTTT.

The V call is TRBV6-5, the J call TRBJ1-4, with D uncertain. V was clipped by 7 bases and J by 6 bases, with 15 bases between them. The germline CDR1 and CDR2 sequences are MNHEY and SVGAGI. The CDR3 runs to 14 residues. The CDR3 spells CASINQVADEKLFF. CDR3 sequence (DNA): TGTGCCAGCATCAACCAGGTAGCGGATGAAAAACTGTTTTTT.

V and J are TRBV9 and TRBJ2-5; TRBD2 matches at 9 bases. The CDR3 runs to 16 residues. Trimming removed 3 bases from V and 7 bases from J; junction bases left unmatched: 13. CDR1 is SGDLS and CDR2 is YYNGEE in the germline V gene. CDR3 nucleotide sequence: TGTGCCAGCAGCGGTTTAGCGGGAGCGAGTGTCGGGACCCAGTACTTC. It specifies CASSGLAGASVGTQYF.

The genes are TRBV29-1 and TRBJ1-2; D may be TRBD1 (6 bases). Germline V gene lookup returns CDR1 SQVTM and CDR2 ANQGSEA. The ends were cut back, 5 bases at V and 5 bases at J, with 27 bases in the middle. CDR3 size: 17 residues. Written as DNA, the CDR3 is TGCAGCGTTTATTTTGGGGGACATCAGACGTCTGGGTATGGCTACACCTTC. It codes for CSVYFGGHQTSGYGYTF.

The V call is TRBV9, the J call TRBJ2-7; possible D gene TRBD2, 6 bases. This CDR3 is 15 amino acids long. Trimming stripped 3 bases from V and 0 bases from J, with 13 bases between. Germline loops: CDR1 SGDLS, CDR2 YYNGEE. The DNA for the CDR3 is TGTGCCAGCAGCGCCAGGGACTTAAGCTCCTACGAGCAGTACTTC. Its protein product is CASSARDLSSYEQYF.

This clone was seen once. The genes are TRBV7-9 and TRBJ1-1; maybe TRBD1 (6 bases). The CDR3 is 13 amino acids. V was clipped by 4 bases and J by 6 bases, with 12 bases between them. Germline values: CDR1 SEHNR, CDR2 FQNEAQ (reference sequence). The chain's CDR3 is CASSSTGFAEAFF. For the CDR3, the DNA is TGTGCCAGCAGCTCGACAGGTTTCGCTGAAGCTTTCTTT.

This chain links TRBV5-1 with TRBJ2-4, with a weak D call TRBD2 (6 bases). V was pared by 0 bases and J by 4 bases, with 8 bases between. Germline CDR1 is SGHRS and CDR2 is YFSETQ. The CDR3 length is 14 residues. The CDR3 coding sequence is TGCGCCAGCAGCTTGGAAGCGGGTAAAAACATTCAGTACTTC. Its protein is CASSLEAGKNIQYF.

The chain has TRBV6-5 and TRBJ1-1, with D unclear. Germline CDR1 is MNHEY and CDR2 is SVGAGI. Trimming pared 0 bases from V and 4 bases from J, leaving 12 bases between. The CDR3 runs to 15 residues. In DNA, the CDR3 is TGTGCCAGCAGTTACTCGTTTTCAGGTGCCACTGAAGCTTTCTTT. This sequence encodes CASSYSFSGATEAFF.

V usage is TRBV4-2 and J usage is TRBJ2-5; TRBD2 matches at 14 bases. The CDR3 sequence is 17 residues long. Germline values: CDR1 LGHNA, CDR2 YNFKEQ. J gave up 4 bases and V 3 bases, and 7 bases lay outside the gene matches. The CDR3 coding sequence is TGTGCCAGCAGCCAGGGACTAGCGGGGGAGGTCCCAGAGACCCAGTACTTC. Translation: CASSQGLAGEVPETQYF.

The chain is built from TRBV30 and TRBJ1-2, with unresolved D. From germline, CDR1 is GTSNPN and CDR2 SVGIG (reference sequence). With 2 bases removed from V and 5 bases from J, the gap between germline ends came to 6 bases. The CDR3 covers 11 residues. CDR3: CAWSFGYGYTF. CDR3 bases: TGTGCCTGGAGTTTCGGGTATGGCTACACCTTC.

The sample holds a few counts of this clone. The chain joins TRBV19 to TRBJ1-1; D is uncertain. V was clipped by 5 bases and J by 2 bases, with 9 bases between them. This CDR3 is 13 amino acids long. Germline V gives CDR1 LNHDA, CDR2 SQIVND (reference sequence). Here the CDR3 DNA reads TGTGCCAGTAGTGATAGCAGTAACACTGAAGCTTTCTTT. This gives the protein CASSDSSNTEAFF. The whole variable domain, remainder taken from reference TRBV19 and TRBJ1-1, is DGGITQSPKYLFRKEGQNVTLSCEQNLNHDAMYWYRQDPGQGLRLIYYSQIVNDFQKGDIAEGYSVSREKKESFPLTVTSAQKNPTAFYLCASSDSSNTEAFFGQGTRLTVV.

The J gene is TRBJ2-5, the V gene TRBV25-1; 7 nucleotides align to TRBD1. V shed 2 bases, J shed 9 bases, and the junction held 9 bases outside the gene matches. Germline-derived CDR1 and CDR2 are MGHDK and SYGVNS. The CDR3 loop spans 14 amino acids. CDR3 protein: CASSESRDQGAQYF. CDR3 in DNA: TGTGCCAGCAGTGAAAGTAGGGACCAGGGGGCCCAGTACTTC.

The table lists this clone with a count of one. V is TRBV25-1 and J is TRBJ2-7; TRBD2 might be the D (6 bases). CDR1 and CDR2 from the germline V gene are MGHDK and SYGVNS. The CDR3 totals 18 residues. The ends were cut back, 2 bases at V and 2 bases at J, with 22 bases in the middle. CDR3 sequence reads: CASSERGWGGRYPYEQYF. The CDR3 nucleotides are TGTGCCAGCAGTGAAAGAGGGTGGGGTGGGAGGTACCCCTACGAGCAGTACTTC.

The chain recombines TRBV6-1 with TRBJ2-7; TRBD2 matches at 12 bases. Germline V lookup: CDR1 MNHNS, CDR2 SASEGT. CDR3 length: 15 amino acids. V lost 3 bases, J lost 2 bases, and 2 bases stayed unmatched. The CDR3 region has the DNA TGTGCCAGCAGTGAGGGACTAGCGGGCACCTACGAGCAGTACTTC. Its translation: CASSEGLAGTYEQYF.

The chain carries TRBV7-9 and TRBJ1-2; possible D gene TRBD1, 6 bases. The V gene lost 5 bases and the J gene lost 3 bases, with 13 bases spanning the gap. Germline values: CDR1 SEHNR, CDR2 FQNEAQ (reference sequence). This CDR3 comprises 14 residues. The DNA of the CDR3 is TGTGCCAGCAGCCTCGGACAGAACGACTATGGCTACACCTTC. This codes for CASSLGQNDYGYTF.

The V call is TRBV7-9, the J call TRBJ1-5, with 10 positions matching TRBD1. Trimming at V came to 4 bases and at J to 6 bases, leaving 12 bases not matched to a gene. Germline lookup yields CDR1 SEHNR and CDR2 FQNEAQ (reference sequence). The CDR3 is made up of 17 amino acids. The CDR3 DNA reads TGTGCCAGCAGCTCTACGACAGGGGGCTTACTCCTTCAGCCCCAGCATTTT. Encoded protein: CASSSTTGGLLLQPQHF.

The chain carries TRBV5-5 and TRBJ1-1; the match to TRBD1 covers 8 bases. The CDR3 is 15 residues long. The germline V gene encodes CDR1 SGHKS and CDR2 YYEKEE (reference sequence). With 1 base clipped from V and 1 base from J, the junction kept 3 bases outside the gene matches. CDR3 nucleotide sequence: TGTGCCAGCAGCTTGAGACAGGGGTCGAACACTGAAGCTTTCTTT. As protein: CASSLRQGSNTEAFF.